The 27 T cell receptor beta chains listed next were all sequenced from one sample in a study of T cell responses to AZD1222 COVID-19 vaccine. The data were produced by immunoSEQ multiplex PCR, yet TCRdb's version contains in-frame clones alone and is incomplete. The sample lists about 150,000 clones, roughly 88% occurring once. The sample was peripheral blood, taken on day 0 of AZD1222 vaccination. Receptors were obtained from an adult in good health.

J is TRBJ2-1 and V is TRBV3-1 (or the pseudogene TRBV3-2); no firm D call. The CDR3 runs 15 residues. The germline V and J ends were trimmed by 5 bases and 8 bases, with 19 bases remaining between them. The germline gives CDR1 LGHDT, CDR2 YNNKEL (reference sequence). CDR3 in amino acids: CASSSRASLVDEQFF. In nucleotides, the CDR3 is TGTGCCAGCAGCTCCCGAGCAAGCCTGGTCGATGAGCAGTTCTTC.

This chain links TRBV12-3 or TRBV12-4 with TRBJ1-2; D gene unclear. The CDR3 has 13 amino acids. V shed 6 bases and J shed 4 bases, with 12 bases lying between them. Here the CDR3 reads CASRASGTYGYTF. The CDR3 DNA sequence: TGTGCCAGCAGGGCCTCAGGTACCTATGGCTACACCTTC.

The rearrangement uses TRBV18 and TRBJ1-1; D is uncertain. Germline lookup yields CDR1 KGHSH and CDR2 LQKENI. Trimming left V 6 bases short and J 0 bases short, with 8 bases between. The CDR3 totals 13 residues. CDR3 in DNA: TGTGCCAGCTCTCAGGAGGTGAACACTGAAGCTTTCTTT. Amino acids: CASSQEVNTEAFF.

The chain combines TRBV3-1 (or the pseudogene TRBV3-2) with TRBJ2-3, with 11 bases aligning to TRBD2. Germline CDR1 reads LGHDT; CDR2 reads YNNKEL (reference sequence). CDR3 length: 14 residues. V lost 6 bases, J lost 3 bases, and 2 bases stayed unmatched. This CDR3 is CASRTSGETDTQYF. The CDR3 bases are TGTGCCAGCAGGACTAGCGGGGAGACAGATACGCAGTATTTT.

The rearrangement uses TRBV27 and TRBJ2-7, with 9 bases matching TRBD1. Germline values: CDR1 MNHEY, CDR2 SMNVEV (reference sequence). Trimming took 6 bases from V and 1 from J; bases not matched to a gene: 7. The CDR3 contains 15 residues. CDR3 sequence (DNA): TGTGCCAGCAGCCGGGACAGGGCTAATTCCTACGAGCAGTACTTC. Its protein is CASSRDRANSYEQYF.

The rearrangement joins TRBV14 to TRBJ1-6; the D is unclear. Deletions cut 4 bases from V and 9 bases from J, with 10 bases between. Germline CDR1 is SGHDN and CDR2 is FVKESK. The CDR3 totals 13 residues. This chain's CDR3 is CASSRGGGSPLHF. Written as DNA, the CDR3 is TGTGCCAGCAGCCGCGGTGGCGGTTCACCCCTCCACTTT. The variable domain in full, with the rest retrieved from reference TRBV14 and TRBJ1-6, is EAGVTQFPSHSVIEKGQTVTLRCDPISGHDNLYWYRRVMGKEIKFLLHFVKESKQDESGMPNNRFLAERTGGTYSTLKVQPAELEDSGVYFCASSRGGGSPLHFGNGTRLTVT.

The chain is built from TRBV2 and TRBJ2-3; 8 positions match TRBD2. V dropped 4 bases and J dropped 1; count of bases not matched to a gene: 7. Germline V gene sequence: CDR1 SNHLY, CDR2 FYNNEI. The CDR3 loop spans 16 amino acids. CDR3 DNA: TGTGCCAGCAGTGTCGAGGCGCGGGGGGGCACAGATACGCAGTATTTT. Protein product: CASSVEARGGTDTQYF.

The rearrangement joins TRBV7-9 to TRBJ2-7, with D hard to call. Trimming left V 1 base short and J 8 bases short, with 9 bases between. The CDR3 contains 12 residues. CDR1 is SEHNR and CDR2 is FQNEAQ in the germline V gene (reference sequence). CDR3 sequence reads: CASSLVDGQQYF. CDR3 nucleotides: TGTGCCAGCAGCTTAGTGGACGGACAGCAGTACTTC. The full variable domain, its missing parts supplied by reference TRBV7-9 and TRBJ2-7, is DTGVSQNPRHKITKRGQNVTFRCDPISEHNRLYWYRQTLGQGPEFLTYFQNEAQLEKSRLLSDRFSAERPKGSFSTLEIQRTEQGDSAMYLCASSLVDGQQYFGPGTRLTVT.

This chain connects TRBV5-8 to TRBJ2-3, with 7 bases that match TRBD2. V was clipped by 3 bases and J by 0 bases; unmatched bases: 4. Germline CDR1 and CDR2: SGHTS and YDEGEE. There are 15 residues in the CDR3. CDR3 DNA: TGTGCCAGCAGCTCTAACGGGGGGAGCACAGATACGCAGTATTTT. This sequence encodes CASSSNGGSTDTQYF.

This chain connects TRBV18 to TRBJ2-3, with TRBD2 matching over 9 bases. The CDR3 extends over 15 amino acids. The ends lost 2 bases at V and 4 bases at J; junction bases unmatched: 4. The germline gives CDR1 KGHSH, CDR2 LQKENI. The CDR3 DNA follows: TGTGCCAGCTCACCAAGAAGCGGGGGGCCAGATACGCAGTATTTT. Protein product: CASSPRSGGPDTQYF.

This clone has just a few counts. This rearrangement joins TRBV7-3 to TRBJ1-2; 7 nucleotides line up with TRBD1. J lost 4 bases, V lost 3 bases, and 2 bases had no gene match. The germline V gene encodes CDR1 SGHTA and CDR2 FQGTGA. The CDR3 contains 13 residues. CDR3 DNA sequence: TGTGCCAGCAGCTTCACAGGGGCCTATGGCTACACCTTC. Translation: CASSFTGAYGYTF.

The chain joins TRBV5-1 to TRBJ1-6; weak D call: TRBD1 (6 bases). The CDR3 spans 15 residues. Trimming removed 0 bases from V and 8 bases from J, with 12 bases in between. Germline V gene lookup returns CDR1 SGHRS and CDR2 YFSETQ. CDR3 bases: TGCGCCAGCAGCTTGGACGACAGGCAATATTCACCCCTCCACTTT. It codes for CASSLDDRQYSPLHF.

The chain uses TRBV29-1 and TRBJ1-2; the D gene is possibly TRBD1 (5 bases). V shed 5 bases and J shed 7 bases, with 17 bases lying between them. This CDR3 spans 13 amino acids. The germline CDR1 and CDR2 sequences are SQVTM and ANQGSEA. The CDR3 loop reads CSVYNEGRGGYTF. In DNA form, the CDR3 reads TGCAGCGTTTACAATGAGGGGCGGGGTGGCTACACCTTC.

This clone was counted a single time. The V and J genes are TRBV5-1 and TRBJ2-1; D might be TRBD1 (5 bases). Germline assignment: CDR1 SGHRS and CDR2 YFSETQ. The length of the CDR3 is 14 residues. Trimming stripped 8 bases from V and 7 bases from J, with 19 bases between. The CDR3 bases are TGCGCCAGTTCTAATGGGGCCCAAGTGAATGAGCAGTTCTTC. This translates into CASSNGAQVNEQFF.

V gene TRBV19 combines with J gene TRBJ1-5; TRBD1 matches at 8 bases. The trim removed 4 bases at V and 8 bases at J, leaving 16 bases unmatched. Germline V gene lookup returns CDR1 LNHDA and CDR2 SQIVND (reference sequence). There are 17 residues in the CDR3. The CDR3 coding sequence is TGTGCCAGTAGTACCCCTTGGACAGGGTCAGGGAAGAAGCCCCAGCATTTT. Translating gives CASSTPWTGSGKKPQHF. Complete variable domain (other parts from reference TRBV19 and TRBJ1-5): DGGITQSPKYLFRKEGQNVTLSCEQNLNHDAMYWYRQDPGQGLRLIYYSQIVNDFQKGDIAEGYSVSREKKESFPLTVTSAQKNPTAFYLCASSTPWTGSGKKPQHFGDGTRLSIL.

This chain uses TRBV7-3 with TRBJ2-5, with TRBD2 matching 9 bases. Germline lookup yields CDR1 SGHTA and CDR2 FQGTGA. V gave up 2 bases and J gave up 4 bases; unmatched junction bases: 8. The CDR3 runs to 16 residues. The CDR3: CASSLSGGGAGETQYF. The CDR3 DNA follows: TGTGCCAGCAGCTTATCTGGCGGGGGGGCCGGAGAGACCCAGTACTTC.

This chain connects TRBV28 to TRBJ2-3, with 10 nucleotides matching TRBD1. After removal of 4 bases from V and 3 bases from J, the junction contained 4 bases not matched to a gene. The CDR3 extends over 15 amino acids. CDR1 is MDHEN, CDR2 SYDVKM, per germline. In nucleotides, the CDR3 is TGTGCCAGCAGTTCTACGGGACAGGGGACAGATACGCAGTATTTT. This sequence encodes CASSSTGQGTDTQYF.

This clone was counted a single time. The chain is built from TRBV7-9 and TRBJ1-2; a possible D gene is TRBD1 (6 bases). This CDR3 region has 15 residues. V lost 8 bases, J lost 6 bases, and 22 bases lay in between. The V gene's germline CDR1 is SEHNR and CDR2 FQNEAQ (reference sequence). The CDR3 protein is CASPSGGASGDGYTF. CDR3 nucleotides: TGTGCCAGCCCCTCGGGAGGGGCCTCAGGGGATGGCTACACCTTC.

CDR3 sequence: CASTLGKGAVWSPLHF. The DNA of the CDR3 is TGTGCCAGCACCTTGGGGAAAGGGGCGGTTTGGTCACCCCTCCACTTT. The chain combines TRBV2 with TRBJ1-6; tentatively, D is TRBD1 (5 bases). In germline, CDR1 is SNHLY, CDR2 FYNNEI. The CDR3 consists of 16 residues. V gave up 7 bases and J gave up 10 bases, with 23 bases separating them. Full variable domain (rest looked up from reference TRBV2 and TRBJ1-6): EPEVTQTPSHQVTQMGQEVILRCVPISNHLYFYWYRQILGQKVEFLVSFYNNEISEKSEIFDDQFSVERPDGSNFTLKIRSTKLEDSAMYFCASTLGKGAVWSPLHFGNGTRLTVT.

DNA of the CDR3: TGTGCCAGCAGCCGGCCGACAGGGATGGCCACTGAAGCTTTCTTT. This sequence encodes CASSRPTGMATEAFF. The chain combines TRBV11-2 with TRBJ1-1; TRBD1 agrees at 7 bases. The CDR3 loop spans 15 amino acids. J gave up 4 bases and V 5 bases, and 10 bases lay outside the gene matches. Germline CDR1 reads SGHAT; CDR2 reads FQNNGV.

V and J are TRBV7-9 and TRBJ1-4, with a tentative D call TRBD1 (6 bases). CDR3 length: 14 amino acids. Trimming pared 3 bases from V and 4 bases from J, leaving 9 bases between. Germline V gives CDR1 SEHNR, CDR2 FQNEAQ (reference sequence). In DNA, the CDR3 is TGTGCCAGCAGCTTTGGACAGATTAATGAAAAACTGTTTTTT. Translation gives CASSFGQINEKLFF.

This clone showed up just once. V is TRBV28 and J is TRBJ1-4; weak D call: TRBD1 (5 bases). Trimming shortened V by 7 bases and J by 8 bases, and 17 bases separated the two germline ends. The CDR3 runs to 14 residues. Germline V gene lookup returns CDR1 MDHEN and CDR2 SYDVKM. CDR3 in amino acids: CASNKDTEGEKLFF. The DNA of the CDR3 is TGTGCCAGCAATAAGGACACCGAGGGGGAAAAACTGTTTTTT.

The chain uses TRBV5-1 and TRBJ1-1, with TRBD1 matching over 7 bases. The CDR3 is made up of 13 amino acids. In germline, CDR1 is SGHRS, CDR2 YFSETQ. J lost 6 bases, V lost 4 bases, and 6 bases had no gene match. The CDR3 coding sequence is TGCGCCAGCAGCGGGGGACAGAAAGCTGAAGCTTTCTTT. Its protein is CASSGGQKAEAFF.

V usage is TRBV21-1 and J usage is TRBJ1-2; TRBD1 was called by the table and not checked on the DNA. TRBV21-1 is annotated as a pseudogene. The CDR3 is 16 amino acids. The CDR3 nucleotides read TGTGCCAGCAGCATCCCAGTGGACAGACAGAACTATGGCTACACCTTC. Protein: CASSIPVDRQNYGYTF.

This chain uses TRBV6-2 or TRBV6-3 with TRBJ2-7; 7 bases map to TRBD1. V dropped 4 bases and J dropped 2; count of bases not matched to a gene: 8. This CDR3 has 15 amino acids. Germline V gene data show CDR1 as MNHEY and CDR2 as SVGEGT. The CDR3 loop is CASSSPSTGTYEQYF. The CDR3 bases are TGTGCCAGCAGTTCTCCTTCGACAGGGACCTACGAGCAGTACTTC.

The chain joins TRBV7-2 to TRBJ2-5, with unresolved D. Per the germline V gene, CDR1 is SGHTA and CDR2 is FQGNSA. V lost 5 bases and J 6 bases, leaving 16 bases between the germline ends. The CDR3 covers 14 residues. The CDR3 nucleotides are TGTGCCAGCAGCCTTGGTCTTCACGCACAGACCCAGTACTTC. Its translation is CASSLGLHAQTQYF. The complete variable domain, with remaining parts taken from reference TRBV7-2 and TRBJ2-5, reads GAGVSQSPSNKVTEKGKDVELRCDPISGHTALYWYRQSLGQGLEFLIYFQGNSAPDKSGLPSDRFSAERTGGSVSTLTIQRTQQEDSAVYLCASSLGLHAQTQYFGPGTRLLVL.

The chain joins TRBV18 to TRBJ1-2, with no clear D. CDR1 KGHSH and CDR2 LQKENI come from the germline V gene. Trimming cost V 2 bases and J 7 bases, with 17 bases left between them. This CDR3 is 15 amino acids long. The CDR3 loop is CASSPEELRLSGYTF. CDR3 bases: TGTGCCAGCTCACCAGAGGAGTTGCGCTTAAGTGGCTACACCTTC.